This TCR beta chain was sequenced during a study of blood T cell repertoires in COVID-19. Study information: The United States, Italy and Spain provided the acute and convalescent COVID-19 samples.

Among Cohort 3 donors, those recovered had two negative PCRs, clearance, or symptom resolution. Assay used: immunoSEQ multiplex PCR; TCRdb lists only in-frame clones, some missing. The sample holds hundreds of thousands of clones, over 75% seen once. The CDR3 has 15 residues. Germline loops: CDR1 MDHEN, CDR2 SYDVKM. Trimming removed 1 base from V and 3 bases from J, with 12 bases in between. The chain is built from TRBV28 and TRBJ1-2; D might be TRBD1 (5 bases). The sample was PBMCs or T cells enriched from blood (not recorded which). This clonotype was obtained from a man aged 25 to 40 who had recovered from COVID-19. The CDR3: CASSLSQGEHYGYTF. Written as DNA, the CDR3 is TGTGCCAGCAGTTTATCACAAGGGGAACACTATGGCTACACCTTC.